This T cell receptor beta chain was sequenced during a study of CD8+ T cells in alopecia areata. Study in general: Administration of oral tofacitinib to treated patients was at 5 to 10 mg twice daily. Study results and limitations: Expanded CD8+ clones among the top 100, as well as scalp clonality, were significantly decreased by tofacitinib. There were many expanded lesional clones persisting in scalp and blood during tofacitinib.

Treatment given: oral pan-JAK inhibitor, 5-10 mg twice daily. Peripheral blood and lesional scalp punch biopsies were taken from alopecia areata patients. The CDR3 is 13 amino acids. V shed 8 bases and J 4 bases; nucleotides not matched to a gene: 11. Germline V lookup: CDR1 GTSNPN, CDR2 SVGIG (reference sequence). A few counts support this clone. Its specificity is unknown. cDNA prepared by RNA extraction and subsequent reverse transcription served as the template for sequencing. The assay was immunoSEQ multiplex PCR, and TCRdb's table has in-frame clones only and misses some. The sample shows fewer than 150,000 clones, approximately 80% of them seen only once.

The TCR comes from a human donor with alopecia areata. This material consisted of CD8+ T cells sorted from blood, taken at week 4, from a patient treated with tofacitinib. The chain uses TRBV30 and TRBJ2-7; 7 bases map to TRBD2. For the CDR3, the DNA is TGTGCCGTCCTGGGACTACCAACTTACGAGCAGTACTTC. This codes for CAVLGLPTYEQYF.